The entry below describes one T cell receptor beta chain. This sample was included in a study of blood T cell repertoires in COVID-19. On the study more broadly: Samples came from the United States, Italy and Spain, spanning acute and convalescent COVID-19. T cells, B-cell-depleted T cells, or PBMCs provided the cDNA or gDNA that served as material.

Libraries were prepared by immunoSEQ multiplex PCR; TCRdb keeps only in-frame clonotypes and omits some of them. The sample lists more than 250,000 clones; approximately 84% were seen once. In germline, CDR1 is SGHVS, CDR2 FNYEAQ. J lost 7 bases, V lost 6 bases, and 8 bases had no gene match. This CDR3 contains 15 residues. V and J are TRBV7-6 and TRBJ2-2, with 10 bases that match TRBD2. Sequencing used peripheral blood. The origin of this receptor is a human donor in a cohort sampled during active COVID-19. This CDR3 is CASSPSGGAIGELFF. In nucleotides, the CDR3 is TGTGCCAGCAGTCCCAGCGGGGGGGCTATCGGGGAGCTGTTTTTT.